The subject of this entry is one T cell receptor (beta chain). Its target is unknown. It may be a read error: a sequence one base away is much more abundant. CDR1 is KGHSH, CDR2 LQKENI, per germline. This CDR3 is built from 15 residues. This sample is drawn from a study of metastatic and nonmetastatic thyroid tumors. Turning to the study itself: Malignant thyroid and benign thyroid patients provided blood and tumor or nodule tissue whose repertoires were compared.

Nobody among the patients had been given any treatment before thyroid surgery. Findings and caveats of the study: The reported finding was significantly higher TCR beta diversity in malignant thyroid tumors relative to benign nodules, in blood and tumor.

TCRdb called clones again from the PCR reads with MiXCR. The sample shows approximately 41,000 clones, 25% to 30% of them seen only once. This TCR was sampled from a male donor with papillary thyroid cancer or a benign thyroid nodule (not recorded which). Some clones in this sample may be carry-over from other donors' samples. The gene calls are TRBV18 and TRBJ2-5; TRBD2 matches 7 bases. The sequencing sample was made of blood. CDR3 residues: CASSPLPGTRETQHF. The CDR3 DNA follows: TGTGCCAGCTCACCCCTACCCGGTACGCGGGAGACCCAGCACTTC.